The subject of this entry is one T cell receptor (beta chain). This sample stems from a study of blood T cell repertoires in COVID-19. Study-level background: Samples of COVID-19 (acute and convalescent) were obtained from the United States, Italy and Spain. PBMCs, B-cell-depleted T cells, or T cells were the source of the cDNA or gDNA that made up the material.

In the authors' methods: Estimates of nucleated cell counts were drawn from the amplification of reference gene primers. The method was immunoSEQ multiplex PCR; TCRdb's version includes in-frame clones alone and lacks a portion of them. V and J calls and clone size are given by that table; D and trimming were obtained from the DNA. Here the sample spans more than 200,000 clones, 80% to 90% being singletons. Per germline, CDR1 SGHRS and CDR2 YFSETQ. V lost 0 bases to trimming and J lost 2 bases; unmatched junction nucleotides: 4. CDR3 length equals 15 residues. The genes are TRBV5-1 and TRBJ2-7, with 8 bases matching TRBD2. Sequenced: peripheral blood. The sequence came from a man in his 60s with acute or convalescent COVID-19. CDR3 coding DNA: TGCGCCAGCAGCTTGGGGCAAGCGGGGGCCTACGAGCAGTACTTC. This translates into CASSLGQAGAYEQYF.